This record looks at one TCR beta chain sequence and its context. Its matching antigen is unknown. V lost 4 bases, J lost 12 bases, and 14 bases stayed unmatched. Germline V gives CDR1 LNHDA, CDR2 SQIVND (reference sequence). The CDR3 totals 14 residues. The assay was immunoSEQ multiplex PCR, and TCRdb's table has in-frame clones only and misses some. Here the sample spans 90,000 to 100,000 clones, 81% being singletons. The data belong to a study of PD-1 blockade in classical Hodgkin lymphoma. Regarding the study as a whole: In newly diagnosed patients, baseline TCR diversity was reportedly below that of healthy donors.

Each patient experienced a relapse that followed autologous stem cell transplantation, and brentuximab vedotin exposure varied. This sequence joins TRBV19 and TRBJ2-7, with 8 bases fitting TRBD1. The clonotype originates from a human donor with classical Hodgkin lymphoma. Sequenced here: peripheral blood mononuclear cells (PBMCs), sampled before the second cycle of nivolumab. DNA for the CDR3: TGTGCCAGTAGTACAGGGACAGGAACGCCTTCACGGTACTTC. Translating gives CASSTGTGTPSRYF.